This T cell receptor beta chain was captured by sequencing in a study of siplizumab effects on memory and regulatory T cells. Sequencing was performed with immunoSEQ multiplex PCR; in TCRdb, only in-frame clones are kept and a portion is missing. The table has 90,000 to 120,000 clones, about 91% seen once. Study results and limitations: Unstimulated subsets accounted for the mapping of only a minor share of the clones that were alloreactive. Contribution to the alloresponse seemed major for naive T cells, which also seemed more diverse than memory cells.

The CDR3 runs to 18 residues. V was trimmed by 0 bases and J by 6 bases, leaving 19 bases between them. The germline V gene encodes CDR1 SGHRS and CDR2 YFSETQ. As to this clone: Its cognate antigen is unknown.

The sequence was collected from a human donor in good health. The chain uses TRBV5-1 and TRBJ1-6; D ambiguous. The specimen was Tregs sorted from blood. DNA of the CDR3: TGCGCCAGCAGCTTGGAAGGTTTTACCGGACGGATTAATTCACCCCTCCACTTT. It is translated as CASSLEGFTGRINSPLHF.